This is a list of T cell receptor beta chains from one sample in a study of CD8+ T cells in alopecia areata. Here immunoSEQ multiplex PCR was the method, and the copy in TCRdb shows in-frame clones only, minus some. The table records about 200,000 clones, roughly 60% of them present only once. Sequenced material: CD4+ T cells sorted from blood, taken at week 24, from a patient treated with tofacitinib. The receptors stem from a human donor with alopecia areata. Both conserved end residues are part of each CDR3. The D gene is left open where the match is weak. Size is omitted from some rows. Given values are once, few, many or a class for expanded clones.

j_call clone_size cdr3_length d_call v_call cdr3_aa cdr3_nt
TRBJ2-7 . 14 TRBD2 TRBV28 CASLLAGSSYEQYF TGTGCCAGCCTCCTAGCGGGATCTTCCTACGAGCAGTACTTC
TRBJ1-5 few 14 . TRBV18 CASSPGTAGQPQHF TGTGCCAGCTCACCAGGTACAGCAGGCCAGCCCCAGCATTTT
TRBJ2-1 . 14 TRBD2 TRBV30 CAWTSGSSYNEQFF TGTGCCTGGACTAGCGGGAGCTCCTACAATGAGCAGTTCTTC
TRBJ2-7 . 15 TRBD1 TRBV27 CASSRPGQGHYEQYF TGTGCCAGCAGCCGGCCCGGACAGGGCCACTACGAGCAGTACTTC
TRBJ1-2 . 13 . TRBV27 CASSFTRGSGYTF TGTGCCAGCAGTTTCACAAGGGGGAGCGGCTACACCTTC
TRBJ1-2 . 16 TRBD1 TRBV4-1 CASSQMGQGRLGGYTF TGCGCCAGCAGCCAGATGGGACAGGGGCGCCTCGGGGGCTACACCTTC
TRBJ1-2 . 13 TRBD1 TRBV5-1 CASSLLDRDGYTF TGCGCCAGCAGCTTACTAGACAGGGACGGCTACACCTTC
TRBJ2-5 once 15 . TRBV2 CASSEIGQTQETQYF TGTGCCAGCAGTGAAATAGGACAGACACAAGAGACCCAGTACTTC
TRBJ2-1 . 15 TRBD2 TRBV19 CASRGGGDFNNEQFF TGTGCCAGTAGGGGCGGGGGAGACTTCAACAATGAGCAGTTCTTC
TRBJ2-5 . 16 TRBD1 TRBV5-8 CASSLVGTGRRETQYF TGTGCCAGCAGCTTGGTTGGGACAGGGCGTCGGGAGACCCAGTACTTC
TRBJ2-5 . 15 TRBD2 TRBV7-2 CASSLAQGGDGTQYF TGTGCCAGCAGCTTAGCGCAGGGAGGGGACGGGACCCAGTACTTC
TRBJ1-5 . 12 . TRBV5-6 CASSSLWQPQHF TGTGCCAGCAGCTCATTATGGCAGCCCCAGCATTTT
TRBJ2-7 . 15 . TRBV6-5 CASSYPTSYEYEQYF TGTGCCAGCAGTTACCCTACTAGCTATGAGTACGAGCAGTACTTC
TRBJ1-5 . 11 . TRBV11-3 CASSLLQPQHF TGTGCCAGCAGCTTGCTGCAGCCCCAGCATTTT
TRBJ1-3 few 19 . TRBV4-1 CASSQAAPGTLASGNTIYF TGCGCCAGCAGCCAAGCCGCACCCGGGACACTGGCCTCTGGAAACACCATATATTTT
TRBJ2-2 . 12 . TRBV6-6 CASKGNTGELFF TGTGCCAGCAAGGGTAACACCGGGGAGCTGTTTTTT
TRBJ1-2 . 14 . TRBV11-3 CAAGTAHRNYGYTF TGTGCCGCAGGGACCGCGCACCGAAACTATGGCTACACCTTC
TRBJ2-1 . 15 TRBD1 TRBV5-4 CASSKGTGAYNEQFF TGTGCCAGCAGTAAAGGGACAGGGGCATACAATGAGCAGTTCTTC
TRBJ2-3 . 13 . TRBV30 CAWRKVSTDTQYF TGTGCCTGGAGGAAAGTTAGCACAGATACGCAGTATTTT
TRBJ2-3 . 14 . TRBV2 CASTQDSATDTQYF TGTGCCAGCACCCAGGACTCTGCCACAGATACGCAGTATTTT
TRBJ2-3 . 18 TRBD2 TRBV4-1 CASSQLPGTSGGSDTQYF TGCGCCAGCAGCCAACTCCCAGGGACTAGCGGGGGCTCAGATACGCAGTATTTT
TRBJ1-1 . 14 . TRBV27 CASSAGWGNTEAFF TGTGCCAGCAGCGCGGGTTGGGGGAACACTGAAGCTTTCTTT
TRBJ1-1 many 15 TRBD1 TRBV11-2 CASSPKTGGLTEAFF TGTGCCAGCAGCCCTAAGACAGGGGGTCTAACTGAAGCTTTCTTT
TRBJ2-3 . 15 . TRBV4-2 CATSQEWRATDTQYF TGTGCCACCTCCCAAGAATGGCGGGCTACAGATACGCAGTATTTT
TRBJ2-4 . 13 TRBD2 TRBV27 CASSWGEGNIQYF TGTGCCAGCAGTTGGGGGGAGGGAAACATTCAGTACTTC
TRBJ1-1 . 12 . TRBV30 CAWTGPRGEAFF TGTGCCTGGACAGGACCGAGGGGTGAAGCTTTCTTT
TRBJ2-5 few 16 TRBD2 TRBV5-4 CASSPGGTSGQETQYF TGTGCCAGCAGCCCGGGGGGGACTAGCGGACAAGAGACCCAGTACTTC
TRBJ1-5 . 16 . TRBV2 CASSEGVAAGNQPQHF TGTGCCAGCAGTGAGGGGGTCGCGGCGGGGAATCAGCCCCAGCATTTT
TRBJ2-1 few 13 . TRBV5-4 CASSLARENEQFF TGTGCCAGCAGCTTGGCCCGTGAAAATGAGCAGTTCTTC
TRBJ2-6 . 15 . TRBV5-1 CASSLSISGANVLTF TGCGCCAGCAGCTTGAGCATCTCTGGGGCCAACGTCCTGACTTTC
TRBJ2-7 few 13 . TRBV6-5 CASRSDTSYEQYF TGTGCCAGCAGAAGCGACACTTCCTACGAGCAGTACTTC
TRBJ2-5 . 14 TRBD1 TRBV29-1 CSARRQGVAETQYF TGCAGCGCTCGAAGACAGGGAGTTGCAGAGACCCAGTACTTC
TRBJ2-5 . 13 . TRBV28 CASSFPGEETQYF TGTGCCAGCAGTTTCCCGGGGGAAGAGACCCAGTACTTC
TRBJ2-5 . 11 . TRBV5-6 CASSKDGSQYF TGTGCCAGCAGCAAAGACGGGTCCCAGTACTTC
TRBJ1-1 . 15 TRBD1 TRBV28 CASINTGTGNTEAFF TGTGCCAGCATCAACACCGGGACAGGGAACACTGAAGCTTTCTTT
TRBJ1-2 . 14 TRBD1 TRBV19 CASSMNRDRSRYTF TGTGCCAGTAGTATGAATCGGGACAGGAGCCGATACACCTTC
TRBJ2-5 many 16 TRBD2 TRBV5-5 CASSPTPGLIQETQYF TGTGCCAGCAGCCCCACCCCGGGACTAATACAAGAGACCCAGTACTTC
TRBJ2-1 . 11 . TRBV10-3 CAISRDNEQFF TGTGCCATCAGCCGGGACAATGAGCAGTTCTTC